This T cell receptor (beta chain) comes out of a study of blood T cell repertoires in COVID-19. In the study overall: COVID-19 samples from acute and convalescent phases originated in the United States, Italy and Spain.

Some clones are missing from TCRdb's copy, which holds only in-frame ones; the method was immunoSEQ multiplex PCR. The sample shows roughly 290,000 clones, about 88% of them seen only once. This CDR3 comprises 13 residues. The germline CDR1 and CDR2 sequences are KGHSH and LQKENI. After removal of 4 bases from V and 5 bases from J, the junction contained 4 bases not matched to a gene. This chain joins TRBV18 and TRBJ2-5, with TRBD2 matching 7 bases. This sequence originates from a woman aged 60-70 years with acute or convalescent COVID-19. The sequencing input was peripheral blood. This CDR3 reads CASSLGGSETQYF. The CDR3 DNA reads TGTGCCAGCTCACTCGGGGGGAGTGAGACCCAGTACTTC.